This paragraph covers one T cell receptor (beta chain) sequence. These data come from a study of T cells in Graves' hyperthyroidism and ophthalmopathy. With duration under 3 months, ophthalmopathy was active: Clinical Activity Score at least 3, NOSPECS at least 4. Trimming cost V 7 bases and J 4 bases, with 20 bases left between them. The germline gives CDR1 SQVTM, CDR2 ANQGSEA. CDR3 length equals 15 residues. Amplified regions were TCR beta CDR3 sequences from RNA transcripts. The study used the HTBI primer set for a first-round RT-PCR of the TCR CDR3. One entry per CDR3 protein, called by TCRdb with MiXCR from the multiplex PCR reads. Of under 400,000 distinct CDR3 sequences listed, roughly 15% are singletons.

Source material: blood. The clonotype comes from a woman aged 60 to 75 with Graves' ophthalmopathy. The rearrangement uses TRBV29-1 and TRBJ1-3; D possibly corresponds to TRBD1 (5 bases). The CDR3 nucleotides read TGCAGCGCCCAAAGGGGTACAGGATCAGGAAACACCATATATTTT. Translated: CSAQRGTGSGNTIYF.